A selection of T cell receptor beta chains follows, all from one sample in a study of patients and donors after allogeneic stem cell transplantation. TCRdb processed the RT-PCR reads anew with MiXCR; each CDR3 protein has one entry. This table has roughly 880,000 distinct CDR3 sequences, more than 15% appearing once. Sequencing used blood, either unsorted or a sorted T cell fraction (not recorded which). The origin of the receptors is a human donor who was either an allogeneic HSCT recipient or a stem cell or donor lymphocyte infusion donor (not recorded which). It is not recorded whose cells these are; they may come from a transplant donor. Both conserved end residues are part of each CDR3. The order of the fields is V gene, D gene, CDR3 protein. D genes are given only for firm matches.

v_call: TRBV5-1; d_call: .; cdr3_aa: CASSWGGHPNQPQHF
v_call: TRBV6-5; d_call: .; cdr3_aa: CASSFQGLVYTF
v_call: TRBV6-5; d_call: .; cdr3_aa: CASSYYRETEAFF
v_call: TRBV4-3; d_call: .; cdr3_aa: CASSQGIKGSITDTQYF
v_call: TRBV24-1; d_call: .; cdr3_aa: CATSDLELSTQYF
v_call: TRBV7-8; d_call: .; cdr3_aa: CASSLLGGNGYTF
v_call: TRBV7-9; d_call: .; cdr3_aa: CASSSGTNPYGYTF
v_call: TRBV5-6; d_call: .; cdr3_aa: CASSFRGGNYEQYF
v_call: TRBV2; d_call: .; cdr3_aa: CASSEYKGYVNSPLHF
v_call: TRBV21-1; d_call: .; cdr3_aa: CASSKGPGEGSYEQYF
v_call: TRBV7-9; d_call: TRBD1; cdr3_aa: CASINSGGRDRDTQYF
v_call: TRBV7-9; d_call: TRBD2; cdr3_aa: CASSFGMSGRVYEQFF
v_call: TRBV27; d_call: .; cdr3_aa: CASKLGTQETQYF
v_call: TRBV29-1; d_call: TRBD2; cdr3_aa: CSVPLAGGRTDTQYF
v_call: TRBV6-1; d_call: .; cdr3_aa: CASRRTVEETQYF
v_call: TRBV2; d_call: .; cdr3_aa: CASLQANEQFF
v_call: TRBV5-1; d_call: TRBD2; cdr3_aa: CASSPSGRGTGELFF
v_call: TRBV7-9; d_call: .; cdr3_aa: CASSLSATNYGYTF
v_call: TRBV7-2; d_call: .; cdr3_aa: CASSLVASKKGLWAFF
v_call: TRBV12-3/TRBV12-4; d_call: .; cdr3_aa: CASTLTGTRGYTF
v_call: TRBV6-2/TRBV6-3; d_call: .; cdr3_aa: CAAGVGYTF
v_call: TRBV3-1; d_call: .; cdr3_aa: CASSDVFGEAFF
v_call: TRBV7-6; d_call: .; cdr3_aa: CASTQGSYNEQFF
v_call: TRBV6-1; d_call: TRBD1; cdr3_aa: CASTDRVNSPLHF
v_call: TRBV5-1; d_call: .; cdr3_aa: CASSPPTSGVTYEQYF
v_call: TRBV6-1; d_call: .; cdr3_aa: CASSTYAGQTNTGELFF
v_call: TRBV3-1; d_call: .; cdr3_aa: CASSLMAENTEAFF
v_call: TRBV20-1; d_call: .; cdr3_aa: CSASDSRGSRNEQFF